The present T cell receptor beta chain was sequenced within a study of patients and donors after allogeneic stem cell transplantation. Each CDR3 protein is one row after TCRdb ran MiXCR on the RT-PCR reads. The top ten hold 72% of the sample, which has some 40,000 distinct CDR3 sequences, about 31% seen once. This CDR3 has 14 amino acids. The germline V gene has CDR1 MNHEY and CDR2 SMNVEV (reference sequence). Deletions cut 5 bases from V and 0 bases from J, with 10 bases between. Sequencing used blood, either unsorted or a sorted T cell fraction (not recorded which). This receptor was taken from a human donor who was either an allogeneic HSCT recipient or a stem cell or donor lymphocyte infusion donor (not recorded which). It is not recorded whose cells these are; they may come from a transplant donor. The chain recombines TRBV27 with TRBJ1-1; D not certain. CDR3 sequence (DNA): TGTGCCAGCAGTCATTACTCGGTGAACACTGAAGCTTTCTTT. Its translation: CASSHYSVNTEAFF.